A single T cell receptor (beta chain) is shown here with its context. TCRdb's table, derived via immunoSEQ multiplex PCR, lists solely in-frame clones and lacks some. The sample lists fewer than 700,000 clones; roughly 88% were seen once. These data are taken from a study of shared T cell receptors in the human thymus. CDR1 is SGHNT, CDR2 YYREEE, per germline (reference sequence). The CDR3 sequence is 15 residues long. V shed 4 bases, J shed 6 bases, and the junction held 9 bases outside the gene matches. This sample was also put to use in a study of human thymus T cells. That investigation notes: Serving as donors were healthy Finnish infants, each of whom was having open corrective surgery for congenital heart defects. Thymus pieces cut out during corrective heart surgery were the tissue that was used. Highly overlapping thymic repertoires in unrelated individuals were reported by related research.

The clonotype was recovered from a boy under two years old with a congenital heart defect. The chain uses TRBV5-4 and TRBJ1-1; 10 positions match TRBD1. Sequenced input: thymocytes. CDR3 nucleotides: TGTGCCAGCAGCCTGACAGGGGGCATGGTGTCTGAAGCTTTCTTT. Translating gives CASSLTGGMVSEAFF.